This T cell receptor (beta chain) was observed in a study of T cell repertoires in cytomegalovirus infection. The overall study: Indications of both CMV infection and matching HLA type were provided by public TCR beta signatures. Study observations and caveats: Predominance within the ex vivo response was attributable to HLA-C-restricted CMV-specific TCR beta clonotypes. CMV carriers with the relevant HLA were identified by cumulative public TCR beta family frequency.

As to this clonotype: Its antigen is undetermined.

One entry per CDR3 protein results from TCRdb running MiXCR on the reads. The table shows some 250,000 distinct CDR3 sequences, with roughly 10% occurring only once. V lost 8 bases, J lost 2 bases, and 9 bases stayed unmatched. The CDR3 is 14 amino acids. Per germline, CDR1 SQVTM and CDR2 ANQGSEA. The clonotype comes from a human donor in good health (CMV status not recorded). Some clones in this sample may be carry-over from other donors' samples. This sequence joins TRBV29-1 and TRBJ2-1, with 7 nucleotides matching TRBD2. The specimen was PBMCs. The DNA of the CDR3 is TGCAGCACCTTTAGGACTAGTGCCTACAATGAGCAGTTCTTC. Its translation is CSTFRTSAYNEQFF.